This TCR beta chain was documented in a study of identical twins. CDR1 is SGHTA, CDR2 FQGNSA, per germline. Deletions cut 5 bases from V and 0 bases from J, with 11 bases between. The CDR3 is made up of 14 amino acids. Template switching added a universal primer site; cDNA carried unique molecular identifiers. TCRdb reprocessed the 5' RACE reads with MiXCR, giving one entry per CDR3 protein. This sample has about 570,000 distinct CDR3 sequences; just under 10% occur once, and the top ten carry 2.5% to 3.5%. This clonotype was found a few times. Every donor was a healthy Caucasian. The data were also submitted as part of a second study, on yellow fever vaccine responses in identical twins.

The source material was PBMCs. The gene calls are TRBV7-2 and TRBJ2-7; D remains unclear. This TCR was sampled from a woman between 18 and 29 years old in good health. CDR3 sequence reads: CASSLLVGSYEQYF. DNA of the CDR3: TGTGCCAGCAGCCTTTTGGTGGGCTCCTACGAGCAGTACTTC.